The next 21 T cell receptor beta chains were all read from a single sample in a study of graft-versus-host responses after intestinal transplantation. Using immunoSEQ multiplex PCR, the repertoire was profiled, and TCRdb retains in-frame clones only, with some absent. The table has approximately 77,000 clones, around 93% seen once. Here the sequenced sample was PBMCs, taken 98 days after intestinal transplantation. Receptors originate from a human patient who received an intestinal transplant, so some T cells may come from the graft donor.

The V and J genes are TRBV28 and TRBJ2-7; 8 nucleotides align to TRBD2. V gave up 4 bases and J gave up 6 bases; unmatched junction bases: 8. Germline V gives CDR1 MDHEN, CDR2 SYDVKM. The CDR3 loop spans 14 amino acids. The CDR3 DNA sequence: TGTGCCAGCAGTTGGGGACTAGGGGGTTTCGAGCAGTACTTC. This gives the protein CASSWGLGGFEQYF.

The V and J genes are TRBV29-1 and TRBJ2-2; D is possibly TRBD2 (5 bases). The V and J ends lost 7 bases and 1 base respectively, with 13 bases between them. This CDR3 spans 14 amino acids. Per the germline V gene, CDR1 is SQVTM and CDR2 is ANQGSEA. For the CDR3, the DNA is TGCAGCGCTCATGGACTCCAGAACACCGGGGAGCTGTTTTTT. Its translation is CSAHGLQNTGELFF.

The rearrangement links TRBV19 to TRBJ2-3, with 14 positions matching TRBD2. CDR1 is LNHDA and CDR2 is SQIVND in the germline V gene (reference sequence). V trimming: 4 bases; J trimming: 11 bases; junction bases outside the gene matches: 5. The CDR3 is made up of 14 amino acids. The CDR3 nucleotides read TGTGCCAGTAGTAGACTAGCGGGGGGGCTCCAGCAGTATTTT. Encoded protein: CASSRLAGGLQQYF.

The rearrangement links TRBV30 to TRBJ1-2, with D unresolved. This CDR3 comprises 11 residues. The germline CDR1 and CDR2 sequences are GTSNPN and SVGIG (reference sequence). With 3 bases removed from V and 2 bases from J, the gap between germline ends came to 4 bases. In DNA form, the CDR3 reads TGTGCCTGGAGGGACAACTATGGCTACACCTTC. Translating gives CAWRDNYGYTF.

The chain employs TRBV6-5 and TRBJ1-4; 7 positions agree with TRBD1. The CDR3 is made up of 15 amino acids. Germline loops: CDR1 MNHEY, CDR2 SVGAGI. The V and J ends lost 2 bases and 3 bases, in that order; junction bases with no gene match: 3. This CDR3 reads CASSYLTGPNEKLFF. In DNA, the CDR3 is TGTGCCAGCAGTTACCTGACAGGGCCTAATGAAAAACTGTTTTTT.

V gene TRBV6-1 combines with J gene TRBJ1-1, with unresolved D. CDR3 length equals 14 residues. Germline V gene lookup returns CDR1 MNHNS and CDR2 SASEGT. The ends were cut back, 2 bases at V and 0 bases at J, with 7 bases in the middle. CDR3 in amino acids: CASSERQVNTEAFF. CDR3 sequence (DNA): TGTGCCAGCAGTGAAAGGCAGGTGAACACTGAAGCTTTCTTT.

CDR3 sequence (DNA): TGTGCCAGCAGCTTAGAGGGGGGCCGGAGCACAGATACGCAGTATTTT. This translates into CASSLEGGRSTDTQYF. The V and J genes are TRBV7-8 and TRBJ2-3; D is perhaps TRBD1 or TRBD2 (6 bases each). Trimming removed 1 base from V and 0 bases from J, with 11 bases in between. Germline V gives CDR1 SGHVS, CDR2 FQNEAQ. This CDR3 has 16 amino acids. Filled out from reference TRBV7-8 and TRBJ2-3, the complete variable domain reads GAGVSQSPRYKVAKRGQDVALRCDPISGHVSLFWYQQALGQGPEFLTYFQNEAQLDKSGLPSDRFFAERPEGSVSTLKIQRTQQEDSAVYLCASSLEGGRSTDTQYFGPGTRLTVL.

V is TRBV5-1 and J is TRBJ2-1; D gene ambiguous. The CDR3 extends over 14 amino acids. Trimming removed 0 bases at V and 7 bases at J, with 11 bases between. CDR1 and CDR2 from the germline V gene are SGHRS and YFSETQ. The CDR3 DNA sequence: TGCGCCAGCAGCTTGGAACAGCTGAGAAATGAGCAGTTCTTC. It codes for CASSLEQLRNEQFF.

This chain connects TRBV7-8 to TRBJ2-3, with TRBD2 identical over 10 bases. Germline CDR1 and CDR2: SGHVS and FQNEAQ. V trimming: 5 bases; J trimming: 3 bases; junction bases outside the gene matches: 8. The CDR3 spans 16 residues. CDR3 residues: CASSRETSGFTDTQYF. In DNA, the CDR3 is TGTGCCAGCAGCCGAGAGACTAGCGGGTTTACAGATACGCAGTATTTT.

This clone has more than one count but fewer than ten. This sequence joins TRBV2 and TRBJ1-6; possible D gene TRBD1, 5 bases. V lost 4 bases, J lost 0 bases, and 10 bases lay in between. CDR3 length equals 16 residues. Looked up from germline, CDR1 is SNHLY and CDR2 is FYNNEI. The CDR3 reads CASSVDRSSYNSPLHF. CDR3 nucleotide sequence: TGTGCCAGCAGTGTCGACAGAAGCTCCTATAATTCACCCCTCCACTTT. Looking up the rest from reference TRBV2 and TRBJ1-6 gives the full variable domain: EPEVTQTPSHQVTQMGQEVILRCVPISNHLYFYWYRQILGQKVEFLVSFYNNEISEKSEIFDDQFSVERPDGSNFTLKIRSTKLEDSAMYFCASSVDRSSYNSPLHFGNGTRLTVT.

The V gene is TRBV5-1, the J gene TRBJ1-4, with TRBD1 as a possible D gene (5 bases). Germline V lookup: CDR1 SGHRS, CDR2 YFSETQ. This CDR3 contains 17 residues. Trimming took off 4 bases at V and 7 bases at J, with 23 bases between the two ends. CDR3 in amino acids: CASSLSDATVTGEKLFF. CDR3 bases: TGCGCCAGCAGCCTAAGTGATGCGACAGTTACAGGTGAAAAACTGTTTTTT.

The genes are TRBV6-5 and TRBJ2-3; D may be TRBD1 (7 bases). Trimming pared 2 bases from V and 5 bases from J, leaving 11 bases between. CDR3 size: 14 residues. In germline, CDR1 is MNHEY, CDR2 SVGAGI. The CDR3 DNA reads as TGTGCCAGCAGTTACAACAGGGGAGGAGATACGCAGTATTTT. Its protein is CASSYNRGGDTQYF.

V usage is TRBV6-5 and J usage is TRBJ1-6; perhaps TRBD1 as D (6 bases). The length of the CDR3 is 15 residues. Germline V lookup: CDR1 MNHEY, CDR2 SVGAGI. Trimming pared 2 bases from V and 7 bases from J, leaving 12 bases between. For the CDR3, the DNA is TGTGCCAGCAGTTACCAGGGGTTCCAAAATTCACCCCTCCACTTT. This codes for CASSYQGFQNSPLHF.

Points on this clone: Other DNA sequences in this specimen translate into the identical CDR3. This CDR3 is CASSFIPGTEAFF. In DNA, the CDR3 is TGTGCCAGCAGCTTTATCCCCGGGACAGAAGCTTTCTTT. This chain uses TRBV27 with TRBJ1-1, with D possibly matching TRBD1 (6 bases). Germline V gene sequence: CDR1 MNHEY, CDR2 SMNVEV (reference sequence). This CDR3 is built from 13 residues. The germline V and J ends were trimmed by 6 bases and 8 bases, with 16 bases remaining between them.

The chain carries TRBV18 and TRBJ2-5; 10 bases match TRBD1. The J call is uncertain, as TRBJ2-7 better fits the DNA end. CDR3 length: 16 residues. The germline gives CDR1 KGHSH, CDR2 LQKENI. The CDR3 region is CASSPSGTGASYEQYF. Here the CDR3 DNA reads TGTGCCAGCTCACCTTCCGGGACAGGGGCCTCCTACGAGCAGTACTTC.

V and J are TRBV7-2 and TRBJ1-5; D is unresolved. Germline V gene sequence: CDR1 SGHTA, CDR2 FQGNSA. The CDR3 loop spans 14 amino acids. Between the trimmed V and J ends, which lost 6 bases and 0 bases, there was a span of 9 bases. CDR3 loop: CASSFDNSNQPQHF. The CDR3 DNA follows: TGTGCCAGCAGTTTCGACAATAGCAATCAGCCCCAGCATTTT.

This chain connects TRBV27 to TRBJ1-3; TRBD1 is a possible D gene (5 bases). The ends were cut back, 3 bases at V and 0 bases at J, with 12 bases in the middle. There are 16 residues in the CDR3. The germline gives CDR1 MNHEY, CDR2 SMNVEV (reference sequence). CDR3 coding DNA: TGTGCCAGCAGTTTGGTGGGGCCCCCCTCTGGAAACACCATATATTTT. It encodes CASSLVGPPSGNTIYF.

This clone has only a few counts. Other nucleotide sequences in the sample specify the same CDR3. The CDR3 region has the DNA TGCGCCAGCAGCTTGGGCCGCTCCTACGAGCAGTACTTC. Amino acids: CASSLGRSYEQYF. The chain has TRBV5-1 and TRBJ2-7, with D hard to call. This CDR3 has 13 amino acids. The V end was cut by 0 bases, the J end by 0 bases, with 4 bases between. Per germline, CDR1 SGHRS and CDR2 YFSETQ.

This clone was seen more than once but under ten times. The chain uses TRBV2 and TRBJ2-3, with 10 bases that match TRBD2. The CDR3 totals 15 residues. The germline CDR1 and CDR2 sequences are SNHLY and FYNNEI. Losses at the gene ends were 5 bases for V and 1 base for J; bases not matched to a gene: 3. This CDR3 is CASSRGTSGTDTQYF. DNA for the CDR3: TGTGCCAGCAGTCGAGGGACTAGCGGCACAGATACGCAGTATTTT.

This rearrangement joins TRBV28 to TRBJ2-3; 8 bases align to TRBD2. The CDR3 consists of 14 residues. The trim removed 2 bases at V and 6 bases at J, leaving 4 bases unmatched. Germline CDR1 MDHEN, CDR2 SYDVKM. The CDR3 sequence is CASSLLAGGDTQYF. In DNA form, the CDR3 reads TGTGCCAGCAGTTTACTAGCGGGTGGCGATACGCAGTATTTT. The complete variable domain, with remaining parts taken from reference TRBV28 and TRBJ2-3, reads DVKVTQSSRYLVKRTGEKVFLECVQDMDHENMFWYRQDPGLGLRLIYFSYDVKMKEKGDIPEGYSVSREKKERFSLILESASTNQTSMYLCASSLLAGGDTQYFGPGTRLTVL.

This chain connects TRBV5-4 to TRBJ1-2; TRBD1 matches 7 bases. The CDR3 runs to 11 residues. The germline CDR1 and CDR2 sequences are SGHNT and YYREEE (reference sequence). V dropped 4 bases and J dropped 7; count of bases not matched to a gene: 1. The CDR3 loop is CASSAGGGYTF. The DNA of the CDR3 is TGTGCCAGCAGCGCAGGGGGTGGCTACACCTTC.